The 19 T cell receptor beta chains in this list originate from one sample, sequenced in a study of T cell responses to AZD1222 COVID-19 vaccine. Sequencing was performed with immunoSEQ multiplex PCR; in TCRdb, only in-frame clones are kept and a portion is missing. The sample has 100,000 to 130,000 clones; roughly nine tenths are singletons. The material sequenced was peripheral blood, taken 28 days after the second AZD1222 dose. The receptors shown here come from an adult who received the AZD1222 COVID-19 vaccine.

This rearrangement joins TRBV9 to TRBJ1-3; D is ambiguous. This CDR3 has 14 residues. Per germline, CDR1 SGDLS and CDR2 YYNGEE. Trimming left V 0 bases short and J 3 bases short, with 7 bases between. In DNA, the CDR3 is TGTGCCAGCAGCGTAGGAGGGCGTGGAAACACCATATATTTT. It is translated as CASSVGGRGNTIYF.

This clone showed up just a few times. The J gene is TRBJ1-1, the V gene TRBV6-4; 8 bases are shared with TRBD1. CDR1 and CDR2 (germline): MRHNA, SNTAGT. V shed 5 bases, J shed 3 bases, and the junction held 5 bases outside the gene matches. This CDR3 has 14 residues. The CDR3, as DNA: TGTGCCAGCAGTCCCGGACAGGGCGACACTGAAGCTTTCTTT. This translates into CASSPGQGDTEAFF.

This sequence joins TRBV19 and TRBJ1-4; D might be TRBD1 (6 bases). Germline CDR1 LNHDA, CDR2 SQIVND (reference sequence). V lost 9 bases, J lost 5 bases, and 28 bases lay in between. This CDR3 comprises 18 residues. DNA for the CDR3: TGTGCCAGCCATCTCGGGGGCGGCTATTTCCGAGAGAATGAAAAACTGTTTTTT. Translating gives CASHLGGGYFRENEKLFF.

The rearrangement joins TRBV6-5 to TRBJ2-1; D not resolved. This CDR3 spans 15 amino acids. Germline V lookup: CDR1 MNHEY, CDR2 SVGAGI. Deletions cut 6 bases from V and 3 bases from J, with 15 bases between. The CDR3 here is CASRESPGVYNEQFF. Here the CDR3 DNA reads TGTGCCAGCAGGGAGTCACCGGGCGTCTACAATGAGCAGTTCTTC.

The CDR3 DNA reads TGCGCCAGCAGCTTAGGACTAGCGGGGACCTACGAGCAGTACTTC. It encodes CASSLGLAGTYEQYF. This chain joins TRBV5-1 and TRBJ2-7, with 12 nucleotides matching TRBD2. The CDR3 loop spans 15 amino acids. With 2 bases clipped from V and 2 bases from J, the junction kept 2 bases outside the gene matches. The germline gives CDR1 SGHRS, CDR2 YFSETQ.

The CDR3 loop reads CASSWNLQGAGEKLFF. CDR3 coding DNA: TGCGCCAGCAGCTGGAATTTGCAGGGGGCCGGAGAAAAACTGTTTTTT. The V call is TRBV5-1, the J call TRBJ1-4; 8 bases fit TRBD1. J gave up 8 bases and V 3 bases, and 12 bases lay outside the gene matches. Germline V gene data show CDR1 as SGHRS and CDR2 as YFSETQ. This CDR3 is 16 amino acids long.

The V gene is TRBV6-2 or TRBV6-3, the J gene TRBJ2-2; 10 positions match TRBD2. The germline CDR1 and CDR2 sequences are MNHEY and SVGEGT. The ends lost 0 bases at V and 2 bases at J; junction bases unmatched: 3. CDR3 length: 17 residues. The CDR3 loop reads CASSYSRTSGNTGELFF. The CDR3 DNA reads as TGTGCCAGCAGTTACTCTAGGACTAGCGGAAACACCGGGGAGCTGTTTTTT.

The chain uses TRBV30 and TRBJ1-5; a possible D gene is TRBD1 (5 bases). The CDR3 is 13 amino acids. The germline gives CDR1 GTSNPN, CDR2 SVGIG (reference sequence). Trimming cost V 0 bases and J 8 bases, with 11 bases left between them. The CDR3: CAWSVGLTEPQHF. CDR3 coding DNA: TGTGCCTGGAGTGTGGGGCTCACGGAGCCCCAGCATTTT.

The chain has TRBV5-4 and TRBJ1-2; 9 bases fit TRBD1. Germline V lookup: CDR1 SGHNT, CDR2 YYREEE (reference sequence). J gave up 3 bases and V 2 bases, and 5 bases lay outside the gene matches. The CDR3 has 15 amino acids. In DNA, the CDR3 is TGTGCCAGCAGCTTCCGGGACAGGGAACACTATGGCTACACCTTC. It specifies CASSFRDREHYGYTF.

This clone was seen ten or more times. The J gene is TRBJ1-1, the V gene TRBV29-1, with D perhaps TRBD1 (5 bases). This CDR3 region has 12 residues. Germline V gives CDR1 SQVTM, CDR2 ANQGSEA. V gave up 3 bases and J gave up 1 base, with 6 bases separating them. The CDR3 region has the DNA TGCAGCGTTGACGGGACGAACACTGAAGCTTTCTTT. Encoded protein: CSVDGTNTEAFF.

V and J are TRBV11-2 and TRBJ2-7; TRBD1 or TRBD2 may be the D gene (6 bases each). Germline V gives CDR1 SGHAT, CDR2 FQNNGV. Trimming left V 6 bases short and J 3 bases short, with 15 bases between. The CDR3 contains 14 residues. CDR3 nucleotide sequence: TGTGCCAGCAGAGAGGGGGGAGGTCGCTACGAGCAGTACTTC. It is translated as CASREGGGRYEQYF.

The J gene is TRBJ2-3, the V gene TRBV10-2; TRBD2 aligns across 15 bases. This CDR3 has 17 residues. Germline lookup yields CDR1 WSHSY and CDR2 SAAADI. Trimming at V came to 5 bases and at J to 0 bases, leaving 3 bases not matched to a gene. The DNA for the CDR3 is TGCGCCAGCAGTCCCGGGACTAGCGGGGGGAGCACAGATACGCAGTATTTT. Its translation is CASSPGTSGGSTDTQYF.

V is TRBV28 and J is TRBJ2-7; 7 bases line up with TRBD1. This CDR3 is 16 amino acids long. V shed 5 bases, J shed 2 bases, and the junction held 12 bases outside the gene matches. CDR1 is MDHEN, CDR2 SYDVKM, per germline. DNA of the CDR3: TGTGCCAGCAGTCCCATTCGGACAGGCTCGGCCTACGAGCAGTACTTC. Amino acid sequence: CASSPIRTGSAYEQYF. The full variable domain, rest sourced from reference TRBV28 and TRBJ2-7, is DVKVTQSSRYLVKRTGEKVFLECVQDMDHENMFWYRQDPGLGLRLIYFSYDVKMKEKGDIPEGYSVSREKKERFSLILESASTNQTSMYLCASSPIRTGSAYEQYFGPGTRLTVT.

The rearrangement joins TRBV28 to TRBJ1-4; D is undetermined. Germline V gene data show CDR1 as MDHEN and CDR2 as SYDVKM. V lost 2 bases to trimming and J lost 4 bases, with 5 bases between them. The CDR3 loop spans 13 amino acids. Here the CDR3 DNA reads TGTGCCAGCAGTTTACGGATTAATGAAAAACTGTTTTTT. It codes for CASSLRINEKLFF.

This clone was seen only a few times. For the CDR3, the DNA is TGTGCCAGTAGTATAGGGGGAGCCTATGGCTACACCTTC. Protein: CASSIGGAYGYTF. The V call is TRBV19, the J call TRBJ1-2; D call uncertain. The germline CDR1 and CDR2 sequences are LNHDA and SQIVND (reference sequence). This CDR3 has 13 residues. Trimming pared 1 base from V and 4 bases from J, leaving 7 bases between.

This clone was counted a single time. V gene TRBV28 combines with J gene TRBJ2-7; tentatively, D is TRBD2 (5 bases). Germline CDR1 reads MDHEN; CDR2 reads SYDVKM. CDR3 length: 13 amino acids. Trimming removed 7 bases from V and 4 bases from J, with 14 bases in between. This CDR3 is CASIPRESYEQYF. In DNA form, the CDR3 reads TGTGCCAGCATCCCAAGGGAGAGTTACGAGCAGTACTTC.

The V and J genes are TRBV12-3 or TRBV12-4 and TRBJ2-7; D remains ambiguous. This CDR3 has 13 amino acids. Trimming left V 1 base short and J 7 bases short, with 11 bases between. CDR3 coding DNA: TGTGCCAGCAGTTTAGACGGCAGTTCAGAGCAGTACTTC. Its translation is CASSLDGSSEQYF.

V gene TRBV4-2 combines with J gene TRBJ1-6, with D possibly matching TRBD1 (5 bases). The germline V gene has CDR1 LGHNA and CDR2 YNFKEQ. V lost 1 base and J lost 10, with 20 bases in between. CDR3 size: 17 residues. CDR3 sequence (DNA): TGTGCCAGCAGCCAAGCCTCCCGGGGCAGGGCAGGATCACCCCTCCACTTT. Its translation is CASSQASRGRAGSPLHF.

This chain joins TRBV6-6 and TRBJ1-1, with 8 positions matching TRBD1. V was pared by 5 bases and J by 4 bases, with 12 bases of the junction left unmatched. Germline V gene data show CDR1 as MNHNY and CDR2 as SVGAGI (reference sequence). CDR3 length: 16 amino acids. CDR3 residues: CASSRGQGGGLTEAFF. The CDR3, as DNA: TGTGCCAGCAGTCGAGGACAGGGAGGGGGGCTCACTGAAGCTTTCTTT.